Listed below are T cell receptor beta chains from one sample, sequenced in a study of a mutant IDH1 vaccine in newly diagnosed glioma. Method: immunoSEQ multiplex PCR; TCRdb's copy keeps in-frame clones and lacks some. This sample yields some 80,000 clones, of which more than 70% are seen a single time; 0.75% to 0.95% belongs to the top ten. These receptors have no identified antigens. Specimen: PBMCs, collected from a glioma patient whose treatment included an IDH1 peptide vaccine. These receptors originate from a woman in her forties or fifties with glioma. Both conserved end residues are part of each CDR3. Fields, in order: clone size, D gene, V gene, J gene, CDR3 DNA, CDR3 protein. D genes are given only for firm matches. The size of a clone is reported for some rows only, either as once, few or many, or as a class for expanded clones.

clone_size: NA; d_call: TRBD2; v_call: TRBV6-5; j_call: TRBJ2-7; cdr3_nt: TGTGCCAGCAGTCTAGCGGGAGGCCACTACGAGCAGTACTTC; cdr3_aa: CASSLAGGHYEQYF
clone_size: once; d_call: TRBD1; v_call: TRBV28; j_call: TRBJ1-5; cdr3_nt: TGTGCCAGCAGTTTAGGAGGGGGCGGCAATCAGCCCCAGCATTTT; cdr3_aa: CASSLGGGGNQPQHF
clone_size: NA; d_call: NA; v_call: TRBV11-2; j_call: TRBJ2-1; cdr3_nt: TGTGCCAGCAGCTTAGAGGCTTTGGACAATGAGCAGTTCTTC; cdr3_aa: CASSLEALDNEQFF
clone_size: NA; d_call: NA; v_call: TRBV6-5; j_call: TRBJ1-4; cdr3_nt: TGTGCCAGCAGGAGTCACCCCCGCCGTAATGAAAAACTGTTTTTT; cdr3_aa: CASRSHPRRNEKLFF
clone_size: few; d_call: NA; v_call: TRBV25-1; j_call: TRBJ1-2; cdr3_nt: TGTGCCAGCAGCCCTCAGGGGAGGGGTGTCGGCTACACCTTC; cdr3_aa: CASSPQGRGVGYTF
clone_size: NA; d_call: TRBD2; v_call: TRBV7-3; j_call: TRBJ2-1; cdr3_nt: TGTGCCAGCAGCTTCGGGACTAGCGGGATAGGTGACAATGAGCAGTTCTTC; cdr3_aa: CASSFGTSGIGDNEQFF
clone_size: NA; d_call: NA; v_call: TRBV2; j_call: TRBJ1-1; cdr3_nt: TGTGCCAGCCAGTGGCAGGGACTTGAAGCTTTCTTT; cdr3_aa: CASQWQGLEAFF
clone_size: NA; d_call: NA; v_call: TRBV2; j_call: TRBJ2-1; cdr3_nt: TGTGCCAGCCGGGGCGGTACCTACAATGAGCAGTTCTTC; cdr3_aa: CASRGGTYNEQFF
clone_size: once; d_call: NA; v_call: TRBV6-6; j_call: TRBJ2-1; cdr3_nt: TGTGCCAGCAGTTACTCGAAGCAGGGTAGGAATGAGCAGTTCTTC; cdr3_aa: CASSYSKQGRNEQFF
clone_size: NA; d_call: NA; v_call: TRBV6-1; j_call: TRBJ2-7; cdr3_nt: TGTGCCAGCAGTTCCATACAGGGCTACGAGCAGTACTTC; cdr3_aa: CASSSIQGYEQYF
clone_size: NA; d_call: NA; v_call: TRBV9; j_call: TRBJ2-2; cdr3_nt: TGTGCCAGCAGCCGCTCTTCAGGCGGCGTCGGGGAGCTGTTTTTT; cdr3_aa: CASSRSSGGVGELFF
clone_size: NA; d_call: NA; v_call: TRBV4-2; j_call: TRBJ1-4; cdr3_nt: TGTGCCAGCAGCCAAGTAGCCGGGACCTATAATGAGGAAAAACTGTTTTTT; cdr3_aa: CASSQVAGTYNEEKLFF
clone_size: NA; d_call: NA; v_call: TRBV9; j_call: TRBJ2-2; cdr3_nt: TGTGCCAGCAGCGTTGGAGATTCCTACGAAGAGGTTCCCGGGGAGCTGTTTTTT; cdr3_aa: CASSVGDSYEEVPGELFF
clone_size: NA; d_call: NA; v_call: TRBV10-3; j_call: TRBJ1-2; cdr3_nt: TGTGCCATCAGAGATTTAAACCGGGACGCCTCATCCTTC; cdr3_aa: CAIRDLNRDASSF
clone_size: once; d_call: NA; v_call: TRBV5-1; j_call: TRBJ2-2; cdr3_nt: TGCGCCAGCAGGCTTTCTTGGAACACCGGGGAGCTGTTTTTT; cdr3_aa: CASRLSWNTGELFF
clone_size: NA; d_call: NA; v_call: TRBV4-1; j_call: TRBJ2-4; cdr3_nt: TGCGCCAGCAGCCAAGATCGCGGGGGCGAGCTCATTCAGTACTTC; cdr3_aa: CASSQDRGGELIQYF
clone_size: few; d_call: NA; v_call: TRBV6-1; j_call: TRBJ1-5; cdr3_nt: TGTGCCAGCAGTGAGCACAGGGCTAGCAATCAGCCCCAGCATTTT; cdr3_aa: CASSEHRASNQPQHF
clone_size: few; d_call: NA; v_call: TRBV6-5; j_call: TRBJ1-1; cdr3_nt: TGTGCCAGCAGTTACCCAGGGGACACTGAAGCTTTCTTT; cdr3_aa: CASSYPGDTEAFF
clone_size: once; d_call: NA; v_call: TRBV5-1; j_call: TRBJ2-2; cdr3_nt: TGCGCCAGCAGTGCGTCCCGGGAGCTGTTTTTT; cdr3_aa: CASSASRELFF
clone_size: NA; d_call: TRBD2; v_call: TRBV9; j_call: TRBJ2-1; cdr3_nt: TGTGCCAGCAGCGACCCGGGACTAGCGGGAGAGGTTGAGCAGTTCTTC; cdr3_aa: CASSDPGLAGEVEQFF
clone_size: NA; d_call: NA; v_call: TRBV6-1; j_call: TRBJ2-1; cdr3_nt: TGTGCCAGCAGTGAAACAGACTACAATGAGCAGTTCTTC; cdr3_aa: CASSETDYNEQFF
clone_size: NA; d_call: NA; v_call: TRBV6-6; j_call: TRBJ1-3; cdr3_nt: TGTGCCAGCAGTACCTCCCGGGGCGGGGCAAACACCATATATTTT; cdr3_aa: CASSTSRGGANTIYF
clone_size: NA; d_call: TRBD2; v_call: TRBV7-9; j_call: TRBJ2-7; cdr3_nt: TGTGCCAGCAGCCCAATCGGACTAGCGGGCATCAACGAGCAGTACTTC; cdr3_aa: CASSPIGLAGINEQYF
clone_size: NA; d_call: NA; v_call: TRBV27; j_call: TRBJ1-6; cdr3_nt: TGTGCCAGCAGTTTATCGCTGGGGGATTATAATTCACCCCTCCACTTT; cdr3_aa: CASSLSLGDYNSPLHF
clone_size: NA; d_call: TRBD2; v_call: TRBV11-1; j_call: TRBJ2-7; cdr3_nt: TGTGCCAGCAGAACCGGCCGCGAGCTGGGAGGGAACGAGCAGTACTTC; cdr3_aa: CASRTGRELGGNEQYF
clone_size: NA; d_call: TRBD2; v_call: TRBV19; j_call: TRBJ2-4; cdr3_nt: TGTGCCAGTAGTAAGGGTACTAAGGGAGCGGGGACCAAAAACATTCAGTACTTC; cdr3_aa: CASSKGTKGAGTKNIQYF
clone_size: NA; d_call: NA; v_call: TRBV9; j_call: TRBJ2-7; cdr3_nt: TGTGCCAGCAGCGTAGCTCTAGGCGAGCAGTACTTC; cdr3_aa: CASSVALGEQYF
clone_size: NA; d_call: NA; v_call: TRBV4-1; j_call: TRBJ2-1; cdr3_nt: TGCGCCAGCAGCCAAGGCAGGGACAATGAGCAGTTCTTC; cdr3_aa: CASSQGRDNEQFF
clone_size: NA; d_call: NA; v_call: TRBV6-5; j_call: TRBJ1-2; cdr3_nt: TGTGCCAGCAGGGGACCGAGCTATGGCTACACCTTC; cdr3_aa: CASRGPSYGYTF
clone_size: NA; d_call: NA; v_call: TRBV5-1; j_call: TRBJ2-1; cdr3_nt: TGCGCCAGCAGCTTGGAGCCCTACAATGAGCAGTTCTTC; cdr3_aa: CASSLEPYNEQFF
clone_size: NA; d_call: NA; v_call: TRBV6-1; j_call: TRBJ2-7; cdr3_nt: TGTGCCAGCCTCTCCAGGAAGACCTACGAGCAGTACTTC; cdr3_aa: CASLSRKTYEQYF
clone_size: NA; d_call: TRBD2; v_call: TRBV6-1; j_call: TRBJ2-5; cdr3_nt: TGTGCCAGCAGTGGGGGGGGGCTAGCGGGAAAAGAGACCCAGTACTTC; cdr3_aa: CASSGGGLAGKETQYF
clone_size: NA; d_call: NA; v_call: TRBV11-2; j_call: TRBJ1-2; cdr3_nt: TGTGCCAGCAGCGCACGCCCCGGGACACTGGACGGCTACACCTTC; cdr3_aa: CASSARPGTLDGYTF
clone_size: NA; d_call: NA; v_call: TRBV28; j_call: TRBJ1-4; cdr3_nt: TGTGCCAGCGGGGGATTAGGAGATGAAAAACTGTTTTTT; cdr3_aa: CASGGLGDEKLFF
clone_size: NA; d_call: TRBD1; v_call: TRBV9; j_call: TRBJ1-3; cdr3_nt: TGTGCCAGCAGCGTAGAGGATACCCCCGGGACAGGGAGAAACACCATATATTTT; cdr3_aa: CASSVEDTPGTGRNTIYF
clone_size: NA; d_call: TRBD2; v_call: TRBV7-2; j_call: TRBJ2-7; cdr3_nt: TGTGCCAGCAGCCTAGCTAGCGGGAGCCACGAGCAGTACTTC; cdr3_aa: CASSLASGSHEQYF
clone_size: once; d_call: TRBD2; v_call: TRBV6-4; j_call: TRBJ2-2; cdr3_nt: TGTGCCAGCAGTGAGACTAGCGGGAGACCCGGCGGGGAGCTGTTTTTT; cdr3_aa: CASSETSGRPGGELFF
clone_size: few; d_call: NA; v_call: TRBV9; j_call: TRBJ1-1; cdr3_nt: TGTGCCAGCAGCCCCGGGGTAGGGCAGAACACTGAAGCTTTCTTT; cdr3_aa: CASSPGVGQNTEAFF
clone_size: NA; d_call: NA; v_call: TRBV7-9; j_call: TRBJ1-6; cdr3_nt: TGTGCCAGCAGTGTTTGGGAGCCCTATAATTCACCCCTCCACTTT; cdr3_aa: CASSVWEPYNSPLHF
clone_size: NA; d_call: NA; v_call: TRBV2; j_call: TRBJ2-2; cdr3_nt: TGTGCCAGCACAGGGGAAGAAGGTGCCGGGGAGCTGTTTTTT; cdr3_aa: CASTGEEGAGELFF
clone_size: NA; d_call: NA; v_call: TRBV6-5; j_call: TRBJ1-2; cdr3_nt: TGTGCCAGCACGATACAGGGAAAAGGCTACACCTTC; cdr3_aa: CASTIQGKGYTF
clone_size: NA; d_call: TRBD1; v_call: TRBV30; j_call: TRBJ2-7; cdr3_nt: TGTGCCTGGAATTTAGGGACAGGGTACGAGCAGTACTTC; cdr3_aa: CAWNLGTGYEQYF
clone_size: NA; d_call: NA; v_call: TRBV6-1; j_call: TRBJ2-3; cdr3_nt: TGTGCCAGCATGCGCCGGGAAGATACGCAGTATTTT; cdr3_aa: CASMRREDTQYF
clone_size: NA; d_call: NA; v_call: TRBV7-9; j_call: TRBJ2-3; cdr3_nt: TGTGCCAGCAGCTTAGCGCTAAGGCAGGGAACAGATACGCAGTATTTT; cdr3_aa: CASSLALRQGTDTQYF